This record covers a single T cell receptor beta chain. Antigen: not known. This sample is part of a study of OX40 agonist ivuxolimab in advanced cancers. General study results and limits: The 0.1-3.0 mg/kg partial responders had among the lowest clonal expansion.

Profiling relied on immunoSEQ multiplex PCR, and the TCRdb table lists in-frame clones only, not all of them. The profile shows under 80,000 clones, 82% of them singletons. Germline CDR1 and CDR2: MNHEY and SVGAGI. Trimming removed 5 bases at V and 11 bases at J, with 15 bases between. This CDR3 contains 12 residues. The receptor was isolated from an adult with an advanced solid tumor such as melanoma, head and neck, liver or kidney cancer. The chain couples TRBV6-5 to TRBJ1-1; maybe TRBD1 (6 bases). Sequences were derived from CD4+ or CD8+ T cells sorted from blood, sampled in a trial of the OX40 agonist ivuxolimab. CDR3 sequence reads: CASSATGSEAFF. The CDR3 DNA follows: TGTGCCAGCAGTGCAACAGGGAGTGAGGCTTTCTTT.